In its sample, the clone carrying this TCR beta chain was seen once. The data belong to a study of control samples from healthy donors and cancer patients. TCRdb's copy holds only in-frame clones and misses some; the assay was immunoSEQ multiplex PCR. This sample has roughly 40,000 clones, with roughly nine tenths found just once. CDR1 is LNHDA, CDR2 SQIVND, per germline (reference sequence). The J segment lost 5 bases and the V segment lost 5 bases, leaving 5 bases of the junction unmatched. The CDR3 length is 14 residues. The receptor was isolated from a woman in her 50s in good health. This chain links TRBV19 with TRBJ1-4, with TRBD1 matching 7 bases. Sequencing was carried out using blood. CDR3 loop: CASSVRQGNEKLFF. The CDR3 nucleotides are TGTGCCAGTAGTGTGCGACAGGGAAATGAAAAACTGTTTTTT.